One and the same sample provided the 28 T cell receptor beta chains below, sequenced in a study of cytomegalovirus exposure and HLA in healthy donors. PCR used 60 Vbeta primers and 13 Jbeta primers. TCRdb's table, derived via immunoSEQ multiplex PCR, lists solely in-frame clones and lacks some. Here the sample spans 250,000 to 350,000 clones, under 80% being singletons. Specimen: PBMCs. The receptors were sampled from a female donor in good health and CMV-seronegative.

The chain has TRBV29-1 and TRBJ2-1, with TRBD2 matching 13 bases. Per germline, CDR1 SQVTM and CDR2 ANQGSEA. The trim removed 7 bases at V and 7 bases at J, leaving 10 bases unmatched. The CDR3 sequence is 15 residues long. CDR3: CSAHPGTSGTNEQFF. The DNA of the CDR3 is TGCAGCGCTCATCCCGGGACTAGCGGGACTAATGAGCAGTTCTTC.

Notes on this clone: At the DNA level, this CDR3 is encoded by other sequences in the same sample as well. The J gene is TRBJ2-7, the V gene TRBV11-3, with 10 bases aligning to TRBD1. Germline loops: CDR1 SGHNT, CDR2 YENEEA. The CDR3 spans 17 residues. Trimming at V came to 4 bases and at J to 2 bases, leaving 11 bases not matched to a gene. The CDR3 region is CASSSDRGRFPTYEQYF. The CDR3 DNA reads TGTGCCAGCAGCTCCGACAGGGGGCGGTTTCCCACCTACGAGCAGTACTTC.

The chain has TRBV7-8 and TRBJ2-1, with a tentative D call TRBD2 (5 bases). V gave up 4 bases and J gave up 8 bases, with 12 bases separating them. This CDR3 contains 13 residues. CDR1 SGHVS and CDR2 FQNEAQ come from the germline V gene. The CDR3 bases are TGTGCCAGCAGCTCCCTACTGGAGGATGAGCAGTTCTTC. Its protein product is CASSSLLEDEQFF.

The chain carries TRBV19 and TRBJ1-2; 10 positions agree with TRBD1. This CDR3 has 17 residues. V lost 0 bases and J lost 7; bases outside the gene matches: 11. Germline CDR1 reads LNHDA; CDR2 reads SQIVND (reference sequence). The CDR3 region has the DNA TGTGCCAGTAGTATAGACCTCCCGGGGACAGGGGAGATTGGCTACACCTTC. Translating it yields CASSIDLPGTGEIGYTF.

V and J are TRBV10-2 and TRBJ1-5; 11 bases line up with TRBD1. The V segment lost 5 bases and the J segment 2 bases; nucleotides outside the gene matches: 5. There are 16 residues in the CDR3. Germline V gene lookup returns CDR1 WSHSY and CDR2 SAAADI. CDR3 nucleotide sequence: TGCGCCAGCAGTTGGACAGGGGGCGATGGCAATCAGCCCCAGCATTTT. Translating gives CASSWTGGDGNQPQHF.

A few counts support this clone. The gene calls are TRBV6-6 and TRBJ1-5, with a possible D match to TRBD1 (5 bases). The CDR3 runs 14 residues. Trimming cost V 5 bases and J 5 bases, with 13 bases left between them. In germline, CDR1 is MNHNY, CDR2 SVGAGI (reference sequence). The CDR3 protein is CASSIVQDHQPQHF. The CDR3 DNA sequence: TGTGCCAGCAGTATCGTACAGGACCATCAGCCCCAGCATTTT.

The table lists this clone with a few counts. J is TRBJ2-1 and V is TRBV6-5, with D hard to call. The CDR3 contains 14 residues. Germline V gene sequence: CDR1 MNHEY, CDR2 SVGAGI. V shed 5 bases and J shed 8 bases, with 16 bases lying between them. DNA of the CDR3: TGTGCCAGCAGTATGAGAGAAAGATCCGATGAGCAGTTCTTC. Translating gives CASSMRERSDEQFF.

In DNA, the CDR3 is TGTGCCAGCTCACGCGAGGAAACTGAAGCTTTCTTT. Residues: CASSREETEAFF. The chain employs TRBV18 and TRBJ1-1; no clear D. CDR3 length equals 12 residues. V was cut by 4 bases and J by 5 bases, with 8 bases left in between. CDR1 and CDR2 (germline): KGHSH, LQKENI. Together with reference TRBV18 and TRBJ1-1, the CDR3 gives the full variable domain: NAGVMQNPRHLVRRRGQEARLRCSPMKGHSHVYWYRQLPEEGLKFMVYLQKENIIDESGMPKERFSAEFPKEGPSILRIQQVVRGDSAAYFCASSREETEAFFGQGTRLTVV.

The V gene is TRBV10-3, the J gene TRBJ2-5, with D maybe TRBD1 (6 bases). The V end was cut by 3 bases, the J end by 5 bases, with 13 bases between. Germline V gene sequence: CDR1 ENHRY, CDR2 SYGVKD. The CDR3 length is 14 residues. CDR3 loop: CAISESGGGETQYF. CDR3 sequence (DNA): TGTGCCATCAGTGAAAGTGGGGGCGGGGAGACCCAGTACTTC.

Only a few counts were recorded for this clone. The V and J genes are TRBV30 and TRBJ2-3, with D perhaps TRBD1 (6 bases). The CDR3 is 15 amino acids. Trimming cost V 2 bases and J 0 bases, with 12 bases left between them. The germline gives CDR1 GTSNPN, CDR2 SVGIG (reference sequence). CDR3 sequence reads: CAWSLGALSTDTQYF. CDR3 sequence (DNA): TGTGCCTGGAGTTTGGGGGCCCTGAGCACAGATACGCAGTATTTT.

The chain has TRBV7-9 and TRBJ2-1; 8 nucleotides line up with TRBD2. Trimming removed 7 bases from V and 7 bases from J; junction bases left unmatched: 15. The CDR3 has 16 amino acids. In germline, CDR1 is SEHNR, CDR2 FQNEAQ (reference sequence). The DNA for the CDR3 is TGTGCCAGCAAAAAAACCGGGGGGGCAGTCGGGAATGAGCAGTTCTTC. Protein: CASKKTGGAVGNEQFF. Full variable domain (rest looked up from reference TRBV7-9 and TRBJ2-1): DTGVSQNPRHKITKRGQNVTFRCDPISEHNRLYWYRQTLGQGPEFLTYFQNEAQLEKSRLLSDRFSAERPKGSFSTLEIQRTEQGDSAMYLCASKKTGGAVGNEQFFGPGTRLTVL.

The rearrangement links TRBV7-3 to TRBJ2-7; a weak D match, TRBD2 (6 bases). Trimming removed 3 bases from V and 0 bases from J, with 6 bases in between. The CDR3 length is 13 residues. The germline V gene encodes CDR1 SGHTA and CDR2 FQGTGA. The chain's CDR3 is CASSFGSSYEQYF. The CDR3 coding sequence is TGTGCCAGCAGCTTCGGGAGCTCCTACGAGCAGTACTTC. The full variable domain, its missing parts supplied by reference TRBV7-3 and TRBJ2-7, is GAGVSQTPSNKVTEKGKYVELRCDPISGHTALYWYRQSLGQGPEFLIYFQGTGAADDSGLPNDRFFAVRPEGSVSTLKIQRTERGDSAVYLCASSFGSSYEQYFGPGTRLTVT.

The chain is built from TRBV6-6 and TRBJ1-1; TRBD1 might be the D (6 bases). Per germline, CDR1 MNHNY and CDR2 SVGAGI (reference sequence). The V gene lost 2 bases and the J gene lost 0 bases, with 10 bases spanning the gap. The CDR3 contains 15 residues. The CDR3: CASSYVSGVNTEAFF. The CDR3 DNA follows: TGTGCCAGCAGTTACGTTTCAGGGGTGAACACTGAAGCTTTCTTT.

The V and J genes are TRBV29-1 and TRBJ2-7, with D maybe TRBD1 (7 bases). V lost 4 bases and J lost 1, with 14 bases in between. The CDR3 sequence is 14 residues long. Germline assignment: CDR1 SQVTM and CDR2 ANQGSEA. In DNA form, the CDR3 reads TGCAGCGTTGTCAGGGGGACTGGATCCTACGAGCAGTACTTC. Translating gives CSVVRGTGSYEQYF.

J is TRBJ1-1 and V is TRBV28; D gene unclear. The CDR3 is 12 residues long. Trimming cost V 5 bases and J 5 bases, with 9 bases left between them. The germline CDR1 and CDR2 sequences are MDHEN and SYDVKM. The CDR3 region is CASSVRRTEAFF. CDR3 in DNA: TGTGCCAGCAGTGTTCGGCGGACTGAAGCTTTCTTT.

This clone was counted only a few times. This chain uses TRBV14 with TRBJ2-7; 9 nucleotides match TRBD1. The J segment lost 6 bases and the V segment lost 3 bases, leaving 9 bases of the junction unmatched. This CDR3 has 15 residues. Looked up from germline, CDR1 is SGHDN and CDR2 is FVKESK. This CDR3 is CASSQRTGEYFEQYF. DNA for the CDR3: TGTGCCAGCAGCCAGAGGACAGGGGAGTATTTCGAGCAGTACTTC.

V usage is TRBV5-1 and J usage is TRBJ2-7; D not resolved. Deletions cut 4 bases from V and 2 bases from J, with 10 bases between. The CDR3 has 13 amino acids. The germline V gene has CDR1 SGHRS and CDR2 YFSETQ. The DNA for the CDR3 is TGCGCCAGCAGCCTGGAAACACCCTACGAGCAGTACTTC. As protein: CASSLETPYEQYF.

The chain recombines TRBV29-1 with TRBJ1-5, with TRBD1 matching 10 bases. The CDR3 sequence is 14 residues long. J was trimmed by 3 bases and V by 5 bases; bases with no gene match: 4. Germline V gene sequence: CDR1 SQVTM, CDR2 ANQGSEA. CDR3 DNA: TGCAGCGTTCGGGGACAGGGGAACAATCAGCCCCAGCATTTT. This encodes CSVRGQGNNQPQHF. Full variable domain (remainder filled in from reference TRBV29-1 and TRBJ1-5): SAVISQKPSRDICQRGTSLTIQCQVDSQVTMMFWYRQQPGQSLTLIATANQGSEATYESGFVIDKFPISRPNLTFSTLTVSNMSPEDSSIYLCSVRGQGNNQPQHFGDGTRLSIL.

This clone showed up just once. A junction boundary mismatches the germline segment, possibly from a read error. The gene calls are TRBV7-2 and TRBJ2-7; tentative D call: TRBD2 (7 bases). This CDR3 has 18 amino acids. The germline CDR1 and CDR2 sequences are SGHTA and FQGNSA. DNA for the CDR3: TGTGCCAACAGCACCACAACCGGGGACAAGCGGGACTCCTACGAGCAGTACTTC. Its translation is CANSTTTGDKRDSYEQYF.

The rearrangement joins TRBV14 to TRBJ1-2; weak D call: TRBD1 (6 bases). The CDR3 contains 13 residues. V gave up 4 bases and J gave up 2 bases, with 8 bases separating them. Germline lookup yields CDR1 SGHDN and CDR2 FVKESK. The CDR3 is CASSRTANYGYTF. DNA for the CDR3: TGTGCCAGCAGCCGGACAGCCAACTATGGCTACACCTTC.

J is TRBJ2-7 and V is TRBV6-5; 8 nucleotides agree with TRBD2. This CDR3 comprises 13 residues. V lost 7 bases to trimming and J lost 2 bases; unmatched junction nucleotides: 4. The germline CDR1 and CDR2 sequences are MNHEY and SVGAGI. CDR3: CASKMRGAYEQYF. The CDR3 DNA reads as TGTGCCAGCAAAATGCGGGGGGCCTACGAGCAGTACTTC.

This clone has just a few counts. V is TRBV19 and J is TRBJ2-1, with a tentative D call TRBD2 (6 bases). Germline V gene lookup returns CDR1 LNHDA and CDR2 SQIVND (reference sequence). With 1 base removed from V and 4 bases from J, the gap between germline ends came to 8 bases. CDR3 size: 14 residues. The chain's CDR3 is CASSIGGTYNEQFF. The DNA of the CDR3 is TGTGCCAGTAGTATAGGTGGGACTTACAATGAGCAGTTCTTC.

This clone turned up a few times. This chain joins TRBV5-4 and TRBJ2-7; 9 bases fit TRBD1. CDR3 size: 13 residues. The V gene's germline CDR1 is SGHNT and CDR2 YYREEE (reference sequence). After removal of 4 bases from V and 3 bases from J, the junction contained 2 bases not matched to a gene. The CDR3 region has the DNA TGTGCCAGCAGCACGGGACAGGGCTACGAGCAGTACTTC. This codes for CASSTGQGYEQYF.

The J gene is TRBJ2-1, the V gene TRBV5-1; 8 nucleotides line up with TRBD2. V was pared by 6 bases and J by 8 bases, with 10 bases of the junction left unmatched. Germline V gene data show CDR1 as SGHRS and CDR2 as YFSETQ. CDR3 length: 14 amino acids. The CDR3 nucleotides read TGCGCCAGCACCCTAGCCGGGAGGGCTGATGAGCAGTTCTTC. Protein product: CASTLAGRADEQFF.

The chain is built from TRBV6-1 and TRBJ2-3, with 8 bases fitting TRBD1. CDR3 size: 13 residues. Germline lookup yields CDR1 MNHNS and CDR2 SASEGT. V shed 8 bases, J shed 5 bases, and the junction held 6 bases outside the gene matches. The CDR3 spells CASQGADVDTQYF. DNA for the CDR3: TGTGCCAGCCAGGGGGCTGACGTAGATACGCAGTATTTT.

The chain uses TRBV5-1 and TRBJ1-3, with unresolved D. Per germline, CDR1 SGHRS and CDR2 YFSETQ. The CDR3 length is 16 residues. V lost 4 bases, J lost 0 bases, and 14 bases lay in between. CDR3 amino acids: CASSPGEGYSGNTIYF. In nucleotides, the CDR3 is TGCGCCAGCAGCCCAGGCGAGGGCTACTCTGGAAACACCATATATTTT.

The chain couples TRBV7-8 to TRBJ2-3; 7 nucleotides match TRBD2. This CDR3 has 17 residues. Germline CDR1 and CDR2: SGHVS and FQNEAQ. V shed 5 bases and J 1 base; nucleotides not matched to a gene: 12. Here the CDR3 DNA reads TGTGCCAGCAGCCCAAAACTCACTAGCGCCCGCACAGATACGCAGTATTTT. The encoded protein is CASSPKLTSARTDTQYF. The variable domain in full, with the rest retrieved from reference TRBV7-8 and TRBJ2-3, is GAGVSQSPRYKVAKRGQDVALRCDPISGHVSLFWYQQALGQGPEFLTYFQNEAQLDKSGLPSDRFFAERPEGSVSTLKIQRTQQEDSAVYLCASSPKLTSARTDTQYFGPGTRLTVL.

The J gene is TRBJ2-1, the V gene TRBV18; 9 nucleotides match TRBD2. Looked up from germline, CDR1 is KGHSH and CDR2 is LQKENI. This CDR3 is built from 16 residues. V shed 2 bases and J 4 bases; nucleotides not matched to a gene: 6. The CDR3 loop is CASSPRLAGTYNEQFF. CDR3 DNA sequence: TGTGCCAGCTCACCAAGGCTAGCGGGGACGTACAATGAGCAGTTCTTC.